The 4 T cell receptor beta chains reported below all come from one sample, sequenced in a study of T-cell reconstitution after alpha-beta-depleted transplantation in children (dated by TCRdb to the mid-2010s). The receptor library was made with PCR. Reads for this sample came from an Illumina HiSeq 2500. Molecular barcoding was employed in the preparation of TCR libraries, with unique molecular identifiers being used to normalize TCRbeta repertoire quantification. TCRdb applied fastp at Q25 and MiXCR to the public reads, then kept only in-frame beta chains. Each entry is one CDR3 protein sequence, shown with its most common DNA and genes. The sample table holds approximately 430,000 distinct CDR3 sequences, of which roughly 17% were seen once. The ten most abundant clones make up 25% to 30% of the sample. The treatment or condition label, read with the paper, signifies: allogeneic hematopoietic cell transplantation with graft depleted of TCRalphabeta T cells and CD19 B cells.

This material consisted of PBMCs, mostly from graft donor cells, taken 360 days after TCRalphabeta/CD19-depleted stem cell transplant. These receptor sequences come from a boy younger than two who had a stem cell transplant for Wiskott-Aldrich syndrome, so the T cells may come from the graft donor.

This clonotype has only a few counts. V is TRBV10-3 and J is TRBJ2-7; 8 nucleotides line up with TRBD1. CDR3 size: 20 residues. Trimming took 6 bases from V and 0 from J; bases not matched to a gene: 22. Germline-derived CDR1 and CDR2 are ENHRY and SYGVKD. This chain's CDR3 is CAISPKKGVQRDRSSYEQYF. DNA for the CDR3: TGTGCCATCAGCCCGAAGAAGGGGGTGCAACGGGACAGGAGCTCCTACGAGCAGTACTTC.

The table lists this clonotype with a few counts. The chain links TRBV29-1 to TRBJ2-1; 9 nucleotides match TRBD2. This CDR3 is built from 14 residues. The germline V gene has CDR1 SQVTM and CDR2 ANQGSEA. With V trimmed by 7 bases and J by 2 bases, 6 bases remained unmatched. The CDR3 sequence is CSGKTSGTYNEQFF. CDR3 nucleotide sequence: TGCAGCGGGAAGACTAGCGGTACCTACAATGAGCAGTTCTTC.

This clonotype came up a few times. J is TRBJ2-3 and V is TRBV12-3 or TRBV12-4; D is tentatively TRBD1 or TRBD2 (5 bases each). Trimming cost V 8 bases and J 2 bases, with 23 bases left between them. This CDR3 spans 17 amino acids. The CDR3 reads CASLPLQGDITTDTQYF. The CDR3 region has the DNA TGTGCCAGCCTTCCCCTCCAGGGAGACATTACCACAGATACGCAGTATTTT.

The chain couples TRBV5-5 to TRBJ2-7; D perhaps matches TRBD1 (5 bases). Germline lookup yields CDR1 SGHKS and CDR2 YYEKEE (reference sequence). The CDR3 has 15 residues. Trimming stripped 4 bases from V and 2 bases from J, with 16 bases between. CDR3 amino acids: CASSKQLTVPYEQYF. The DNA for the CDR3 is TGTGCCAGCAGCAAACAGTTGACAGTTCCCTACGAGCAGTACTTC.